This TCR beta chain was sequenced for a study of blood T cell repertoires in COVID-19. Germline V lookup: CDR1 GTSNPN, CDR2 SVGIG (reference sequence). CDR3 size: 13 residues. The V gene end was trimmed by 2 bases and the J gene end by 5 bases; junction bases not matched to a gene: 4. Repertoires were generated with immunoSEQ multiplex PCR, while TCRdb's copy carries only in-frame clones and drops some. The data contain around 150,000 clones, 85% to 95% of them singletons. The chain joins TRBV30 to TRBJ1-2; 8 nucleotides line up with TRBD1. The sequenced sample was peripheral blood. The receptor's source is a woman aged 55-70 years with COVID-19, enrolled during active disease. As DNA, the CDR3 is TGTGCCTGGAGTTCCGGGACAGGATATGGCTACACCTTC. It specifies CAWSSGTGYGYTF.